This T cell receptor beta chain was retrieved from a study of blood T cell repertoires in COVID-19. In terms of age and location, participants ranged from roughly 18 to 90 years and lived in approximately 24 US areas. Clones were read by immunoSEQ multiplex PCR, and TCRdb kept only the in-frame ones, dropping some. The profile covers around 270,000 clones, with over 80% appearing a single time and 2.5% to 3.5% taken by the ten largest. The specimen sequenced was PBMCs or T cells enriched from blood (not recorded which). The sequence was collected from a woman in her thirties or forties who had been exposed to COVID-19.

The CDR3 coding sequence is TGTGCCAGCAGCTTCGATGGCAGTCATGGCTACACCTTC. It yields the protein CASSFDGSHGYTF. The chain employs TRBV5-4 and TRBJ1-2; D gene uncertain. The length of the CDR3 is 13 residues. V was clipped by 2 bases and J by 6 bases, with 11 bases between them. From germline, CDR1 is SGHNT and CDR2 YYREEE (reference sequence).